The following is a T cell receptor (beta chain) sequence with its context. This CDR3 region has 12 residues. Per the germline V gene, CDR1 is MDHEN and CDR2 is SYDVKM. This entry is derived from a study of CXCR3-negative and CXCR3-positive naive CD8 T cells. UMI-labeled 5' RACE yielded the TRB cDNA libraries. TCRdb reprocessed the 5' RACE reads; each CDR3 protein has one entry and no DNA is given. The sample features tens of thousands of distinct CDR3 sequences, with roughly 10% in its top ten. This TCR was sampled from a human donor in good health. Some clones in this sample may be carry-over from other donors' samples. This chain links TRBV28 with TRBJ2-1; the D gene TCRdb calls, TRBD2, cannot be checked with no DNA. Material: memory CD8+ T cells from blood. The CDR3 loop is CASSFPGLEQFF.